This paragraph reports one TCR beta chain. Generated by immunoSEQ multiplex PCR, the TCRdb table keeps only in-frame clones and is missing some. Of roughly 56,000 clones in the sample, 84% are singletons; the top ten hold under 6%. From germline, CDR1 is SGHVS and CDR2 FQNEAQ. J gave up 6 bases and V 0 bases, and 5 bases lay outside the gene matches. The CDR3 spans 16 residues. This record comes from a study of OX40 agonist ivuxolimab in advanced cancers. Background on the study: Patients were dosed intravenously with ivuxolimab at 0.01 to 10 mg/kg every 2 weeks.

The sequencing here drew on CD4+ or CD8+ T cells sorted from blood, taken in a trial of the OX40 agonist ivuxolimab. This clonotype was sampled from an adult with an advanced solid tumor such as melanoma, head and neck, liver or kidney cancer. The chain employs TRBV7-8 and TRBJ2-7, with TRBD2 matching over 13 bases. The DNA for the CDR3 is TGTGCCAGCAGCTTAGCGACTAGCGGGGGGTTAGGCGAGCAGTACTTC. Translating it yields CASSLATSGGLGEQYF. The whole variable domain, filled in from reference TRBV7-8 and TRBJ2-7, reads GAGVSQSPRYKVAKRGQDVALRCDPISGHVSLFWYQQALGQGPEFLTYFQNEAQLDKSGLPSDRFFAERPEGSVSTLKIQRTQQEDSAVYLCASSLATSGGLGEQYFGPGTRLTVT.